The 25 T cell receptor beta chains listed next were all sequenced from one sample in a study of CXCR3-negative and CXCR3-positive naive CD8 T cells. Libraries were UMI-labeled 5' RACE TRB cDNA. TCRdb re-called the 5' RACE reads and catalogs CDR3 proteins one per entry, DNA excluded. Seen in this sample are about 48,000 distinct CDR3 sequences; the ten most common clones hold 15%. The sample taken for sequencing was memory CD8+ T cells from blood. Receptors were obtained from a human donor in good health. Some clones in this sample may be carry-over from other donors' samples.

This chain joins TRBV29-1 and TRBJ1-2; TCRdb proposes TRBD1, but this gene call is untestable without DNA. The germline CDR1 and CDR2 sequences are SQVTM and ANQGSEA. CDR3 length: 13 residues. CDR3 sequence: CSVGRRDGEGYTF.

The CDR3 reads CASRGTENSPLHF. The J gene is TRBJ1-6, the V gene TRBV6-2 or TRBV6-3; TCRdb reports TRBD1, a call that lacks DNA to check it against. There are 13 residues in the CDR3. Germline assignment: CDR1 MNHEY and CDR2 SVGEGT.

Here the CDR3 reads CASSPRDRGNEQFF. The rearrangement links TRBV3-1 to TRBJ2-1; TCRdb calls TRBD1, which cannot be checked without DNA. In germline, CDR1 is LGHDT, CDR2 YNNKEL (reference sequence). The CDR3 consists of 14 residues.

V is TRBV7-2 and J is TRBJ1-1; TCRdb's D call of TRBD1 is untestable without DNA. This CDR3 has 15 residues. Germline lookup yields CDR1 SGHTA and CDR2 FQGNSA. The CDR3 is CASSLGQGAKTEAFF.

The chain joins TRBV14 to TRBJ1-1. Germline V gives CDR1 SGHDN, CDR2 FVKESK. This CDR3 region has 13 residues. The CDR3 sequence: CASSQGVRTEAFF.

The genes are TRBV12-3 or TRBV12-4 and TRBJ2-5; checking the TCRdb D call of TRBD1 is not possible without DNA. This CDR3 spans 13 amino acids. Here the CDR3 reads CASSFGGGETQYF.

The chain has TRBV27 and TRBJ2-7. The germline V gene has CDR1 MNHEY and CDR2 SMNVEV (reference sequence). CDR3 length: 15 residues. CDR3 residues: CASSLRFTEGIEQYF.

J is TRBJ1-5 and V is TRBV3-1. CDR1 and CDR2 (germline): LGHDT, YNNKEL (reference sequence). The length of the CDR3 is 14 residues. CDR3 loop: CASSWDGSNQPQHF.

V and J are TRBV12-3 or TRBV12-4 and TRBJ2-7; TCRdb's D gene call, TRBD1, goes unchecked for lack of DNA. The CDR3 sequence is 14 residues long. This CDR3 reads CASSLTGGSYEQYF.

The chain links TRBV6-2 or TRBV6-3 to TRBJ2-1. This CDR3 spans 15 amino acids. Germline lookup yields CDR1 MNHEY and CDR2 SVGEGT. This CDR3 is CASSYSDGAYNEQFF.

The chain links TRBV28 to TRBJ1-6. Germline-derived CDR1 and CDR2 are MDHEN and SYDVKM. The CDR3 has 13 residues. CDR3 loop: CASSLVQNSPLHF. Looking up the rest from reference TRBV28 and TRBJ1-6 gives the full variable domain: DVKVTQSSRYLVKRTGEKVFLECVQDMDHENMFWYRQDPGLGLRLIYFSYDVKMKEKGDIPEGYSVSREKKERFSLILESASTNQTSMYLCASSLVQNSPLHFGNGTRLTVT.

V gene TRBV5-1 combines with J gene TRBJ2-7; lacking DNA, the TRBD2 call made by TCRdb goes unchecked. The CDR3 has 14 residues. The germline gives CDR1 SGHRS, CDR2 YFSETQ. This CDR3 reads CASSDRITSDEQYF.

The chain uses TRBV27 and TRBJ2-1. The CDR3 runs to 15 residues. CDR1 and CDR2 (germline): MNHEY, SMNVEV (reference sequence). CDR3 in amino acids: CASSLGEWTYNEQFF.

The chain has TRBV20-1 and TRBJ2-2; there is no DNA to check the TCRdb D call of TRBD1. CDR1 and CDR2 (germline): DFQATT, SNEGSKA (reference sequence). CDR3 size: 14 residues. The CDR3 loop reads CSAADRSNTGELFF.

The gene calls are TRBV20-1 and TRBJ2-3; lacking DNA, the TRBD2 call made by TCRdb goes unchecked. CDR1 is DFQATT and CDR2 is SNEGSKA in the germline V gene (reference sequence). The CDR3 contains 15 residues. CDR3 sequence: CSARAAGLEVDTQYF.

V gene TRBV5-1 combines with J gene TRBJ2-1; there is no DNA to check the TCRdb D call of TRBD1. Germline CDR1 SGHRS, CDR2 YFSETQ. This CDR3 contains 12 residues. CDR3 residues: CAGSWEPGEQFF.

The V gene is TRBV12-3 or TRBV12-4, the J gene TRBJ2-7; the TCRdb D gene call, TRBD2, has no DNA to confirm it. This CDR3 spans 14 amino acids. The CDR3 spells CASSLLASSYEQYF.

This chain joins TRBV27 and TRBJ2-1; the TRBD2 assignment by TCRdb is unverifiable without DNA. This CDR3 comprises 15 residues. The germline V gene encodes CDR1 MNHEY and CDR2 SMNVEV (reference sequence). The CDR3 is CASSFLSGAYNEQFF.

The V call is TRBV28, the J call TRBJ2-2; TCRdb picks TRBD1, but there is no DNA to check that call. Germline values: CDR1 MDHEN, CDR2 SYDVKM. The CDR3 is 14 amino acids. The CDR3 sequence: CATIDPTRLGELFF. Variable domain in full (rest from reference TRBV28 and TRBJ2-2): DVKVTQSSRYLVKRTGEKVFLECVQDMDHENMFWYRQDPGLGLRLIYFSYDVKMKEKGDIPEGYSVSREKKERFSLILESASTNQTSMYLCATIDPTRLGELFFGEGSRLTVL.

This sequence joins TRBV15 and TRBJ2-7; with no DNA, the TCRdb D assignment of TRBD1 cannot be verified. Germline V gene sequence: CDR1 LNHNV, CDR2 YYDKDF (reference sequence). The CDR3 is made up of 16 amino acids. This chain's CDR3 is CATSRLAGGQSHEQYF. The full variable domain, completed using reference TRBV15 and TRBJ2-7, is DAMVIQNPRYQVTQFGKPVTLSCSQTLNHNVMYWYQQKSSQAPKLLFHYYDKDFNNEADTPDNFQSRRPNTSFCFLDIRSPGLGDTAMYLCATSRLAGGQSHEQYFGPGTRLTVT.

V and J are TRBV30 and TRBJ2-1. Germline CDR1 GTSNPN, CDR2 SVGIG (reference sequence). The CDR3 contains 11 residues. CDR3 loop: CAWSVQGWEFF. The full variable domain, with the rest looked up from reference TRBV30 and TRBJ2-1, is SQTIHQWPATLVQPVGSPLSLECTVEGTSNPNLYWYRQAAGRGLQLLFYSVGIGQISSEVPQNLSASRPQDRQFILSSKKLLLSDSGFYLCAWSVQGWEFFGPGTRLTVL.

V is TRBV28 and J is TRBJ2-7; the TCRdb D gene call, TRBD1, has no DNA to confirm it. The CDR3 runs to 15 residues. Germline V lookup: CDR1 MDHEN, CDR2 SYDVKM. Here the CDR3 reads CASSLRGESSYEQYF. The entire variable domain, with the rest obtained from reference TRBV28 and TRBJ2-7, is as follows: DVKVTQSSRYLVKRTGEKVFLECVQDMDHENMFWYRQDPGLGLRLIYFSYDVKMKEKGDIPEGYSVSREKKERFSLILESASTNQTSMYLCASSLRGESSYEQYFGPGTRLTVT.

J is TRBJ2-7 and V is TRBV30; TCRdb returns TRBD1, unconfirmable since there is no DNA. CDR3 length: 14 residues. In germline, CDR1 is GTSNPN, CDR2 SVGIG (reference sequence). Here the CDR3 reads CAWSSGQGSYEQYF.

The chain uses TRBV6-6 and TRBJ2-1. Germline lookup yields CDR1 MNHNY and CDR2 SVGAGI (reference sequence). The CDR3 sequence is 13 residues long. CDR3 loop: CASSYPGENEQFF.

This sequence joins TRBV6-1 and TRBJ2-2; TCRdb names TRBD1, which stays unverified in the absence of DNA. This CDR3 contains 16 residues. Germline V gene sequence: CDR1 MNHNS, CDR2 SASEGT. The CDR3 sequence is CASSGTGTENTGELFF.